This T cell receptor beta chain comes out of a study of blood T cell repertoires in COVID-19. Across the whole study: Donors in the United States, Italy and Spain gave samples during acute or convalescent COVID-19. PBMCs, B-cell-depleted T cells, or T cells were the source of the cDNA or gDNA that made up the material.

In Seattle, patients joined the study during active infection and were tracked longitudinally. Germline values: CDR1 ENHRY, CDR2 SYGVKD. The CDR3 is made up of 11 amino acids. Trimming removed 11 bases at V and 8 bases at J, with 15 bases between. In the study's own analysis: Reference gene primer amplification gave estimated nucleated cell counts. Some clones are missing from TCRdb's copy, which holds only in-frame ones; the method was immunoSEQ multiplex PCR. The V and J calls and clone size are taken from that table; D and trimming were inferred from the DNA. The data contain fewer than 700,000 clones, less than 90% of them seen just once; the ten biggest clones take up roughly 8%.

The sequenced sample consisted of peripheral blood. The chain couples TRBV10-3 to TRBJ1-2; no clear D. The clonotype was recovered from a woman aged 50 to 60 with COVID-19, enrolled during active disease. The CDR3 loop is CAVGWSEGYTF. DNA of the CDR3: TGTGCCGTGGGCTGGTCGGAAGGCTACACCTTC.